This T cell receptor beta chain was profiled in a study of shared clonotypes between healthy human individuals (dated by TCRdb to between 2020 and 2021). Study-level background: The cohort included a few men and a couple of women between 18 and 49 years of age. Different laboratories and diverse techniques were used to prepare libraries and sequence TCR repertoires, to increase sequencing depth and limit assay-specific biases. Blood TCR repertoires of five healthy adults were deeply sequenced to estimate repertoire size and the extent of clonotype sharing between individuals. Per donor, three plates each were used for CD4 naive and CD4 memory, two for CD8 naive, and one for CD8 memory. Each donor's leukapheresis produced roughly between roughly 0.94 and 9.5 billion PBMCs. Paper-wide results and their limitations: Naive subsets generally had larger estimated clonotype richness than memory subsets did. When several donors were compared, the shared fraction of clonotypes was about 5% for naive CD4, 3.5% for naive CD8, about 2.4% for memory CD4, and 0.4% for memory CD8. Incomplete sequencing was indicated by rarefaction of sorted-subset datasets, despite the large sequencing depth. Only blood was sampled, and tissue TCR repertoires likely differ from those in blood. Compared with non-shared clonotypes, the clonotypes found in all four sorted-subset donors had higher generation probabilities. Pairwise subsampling led to the expectation that sequencing depth would affect the degree of clonotype sharing among donors. Because the study included only a small number of donors, the genetic and exposure-history diversity represented was limited.

Using the deep immunoSEQ assay, multiplex PCR amplified TCR CDR3 regions from genomic DNA. Extracted genomic DNA from each cell subset was spread evenly across all wells of several immunoSEQ 96-well plates, with each plate serving as a replicate. For sorted subsets, each replicate PCR was loaded with about 0.2 ug genomic DNA, equivalent to 30,000 or so T cell genomes. Purified libraries were quantified with a Qubit 3.0 fluorometer, sized on a Bioanalyzer 2100, and re-quantified with the KAPA Library Quantification kit. Every immunoSEQ 96-well plate was sequenced on a dedicated single-read 150-cycle Illumina NextSeq 550 flow cell. As for the original processing: The immunoSEQ output contained only junctional sequences without quality scores, so filtering could not match that applied to full-length reads. Sequences were annotated with PyIR, a Python wrapper for IgBLAST v1.9, using IMGT germline references to assign V/J genes and CDR3. Reads were removed for weak V/J assignments (E-value above 1e-6), missing CDR3, stop codons, out-of-frame junctions, or ambiguous translated residues. V3J clonotypes were defined as sequences sharing the same inferred V gene, J gene, and CDR3 amino acid sequence. To compute the percentage overlap between repertoires, the number of shared unique clonotypes was divided by the size of the smaller repertoire. Repertoire richness was assessed with RTK rarefaction, the Chao1 estimator, and Recon v2.1 estimates of unobserved clonotypes. For all TCRbeta clonotypes obtained by the gDNA method from a few donors, generation probabilities were computed with OLGA. TCRdb stores this immuneACCESS table with in-frame sequences only. Part of the clones is absent; in the studies checked, under half of the shortfall reflects unresolved V genes, and no reason is known for the rest. V and J calls and clone size are given by that table; D and trimming were obtained from the DNA. The sample table lists roughly 2.6 million clones, just over 90% of them with a count of one. The leading ten clones occupy more than 0.12% of the sample.

Comments on this clone: Its antigen remains undetermined. Base qualities are not at hand, and no much larger clone is one base apart.

Reading the germline V gene (reference sequence) gives CDR1 LNHDA and CDR2 SQIVND. Germline trimming amounts to 6 bases on V and 4 bases on J, with 5 as the count of junction bases outside the gene matches. The CDR3 goes from the cysteine to the phenylalanine over 13 residues. Only the CDR3 region is kept as DNA, spanning 39 bases read in frame from base 1. The donors were healthy, HIV-negative adults who had no recently reported acute infections or vaccinations. Every donor was a Caucasian adult living in Nashville, Tennessee, USA. CD4+ T cells were enriched by magnetic negative selection, after which naive cells were positively selected on CD45RA and the negative fraction was taken as the memory subset. Blood was obtained by leukapheresis, after which PBMCs were separated by Ficoll-Histopaque density gradient centrifugation and cryopreserved in liquid nitrogen vapor phase. Analytical flow cytometry was used to check the purity and quantity of each magnetically sorted T cell population. From each sorted fraction, genomic DNA was isolated and quantified by UV absorbance on a Nanodrop 2000c.

Recombination connected TRBV19 to TRBJ1-2, with TRBD1 identical over 7 junction bases. Sequenced sample: naive CD4+ T cells sorted from blood. This sample's cell subset or site label indicates: CD45RA+ positively selected. The sequence came from a man between 18 and 35 years old in good health. The DNA sequence follows: TGTGCCAGTAGCACCGGGACAGCCTATGGCTACACCTTC. The resulting protein is CASSTGTAYGYTF.